This T cell receptor (beta chain) was captured by sequencing in a study of T cell repertoires in cytomegalovirus infection (dated by TCRdb to between 2018 and 2020). Background for the entire study: Donor HLA type was relevant to the analysis, as public TCR beta signatures indicated carriage of CMV infection together with the matching HLA type. Overall study results and their limits: Cumulative frequency of public TCR beta family members discriminated carriers of CMV infection plus the relevant HLA type in this cohort and an independent approximately 340-donor cohort. The ex vivo response was dominated by HLA-C-restricted CMV-specific TCR beta clonotypes, and the single most frequent clonotype in two of eight donors was supplied by these HLA-C-restricted clonotypes.

This clonotype was observed a handful of times. What this receptor recognizes is not known. No much larger clone exists at a distance of one base, and base qualities are not known. The listed sequencing device is Illumina HiSeq 1500. The public reads were run again by TCRdb, first through fastp at Q25 and then through MiXCR, and only productive beta chains were kept. Rows merge per CDR3 protein into single entries with the most common DNA and genes. The sample table contains 600,000 to 800,000 distinct CDR3 sequences; only one count was recorded for 20% to 25% of them. In total, the top ten clones hold around 7.6% of the sample. The source material was CD8+ T cells from PBMCs. This sequence was found in a human donor in good health (CMV status not recorded). Some clones in this sample may be carry-over from other donors' samples.

CDR3 loop: CASPLKGGNTEAFF. The sequenced DNA: TGTGCCAGCCCCTTAAAGGGAGGCAACACTGAAGCTTTCTTT. This sequence uses TRBV2 and TRBJ1-1; the D gene identity is not certain. V lost 8 bases and J lost 2 bases; the stretch between them is 15 bases long. Including cysteine and phenylalanine, the CDR3 has 14 amino acids. Solely the CDR3 DNA is kept, with 42 bases framed from the first base. The germline V gene gives CDR1 as SNHLY and CDR2 as FYNNEI.